The sequence of this T cell receptor beta chain was determined in a study of cytomegalovirus exposure and HLA in healthy donors. Findings and limits, study-wide: Accurate HLA-A and HLA-B prediction from TCR beta sequences was reported for most subjects. Specific recognition of CMV antigens was confirmed in vitro for three chains (all CMV-associated).

With regard to this clone: Its antigen is unknown. An end of the junction differs from the germline gene, which may be a read error.

The PCR made use of 60 Vbeta and 13 Jbeta primers. Using immunoSEQ multiplex PCR, the repertoire was profiled, and TCRdb retains in-frame clones only, with some absent. The profile shows 100,000 to 150,000 clones, 80% of them singletons. Germline-derived CDR1 and CDR2 are MNHEY and SMNVEV (reference sequence). This CDR3 contains 14 residues. This chain joins TRBV27 and TRBJ1-2, with TRBD1 matching over 10 bases. The receptor was derived from a woman between 40 and 50 years old in good health and CMV-seronegative. The sequencing sample was made of PBMCs. DNA of the CDR3: TGTGCCAGCAGCCATCGACAGGGGGCTAGTGGCTACCCCTTC. This encodes CASSHRQGASGYPF.